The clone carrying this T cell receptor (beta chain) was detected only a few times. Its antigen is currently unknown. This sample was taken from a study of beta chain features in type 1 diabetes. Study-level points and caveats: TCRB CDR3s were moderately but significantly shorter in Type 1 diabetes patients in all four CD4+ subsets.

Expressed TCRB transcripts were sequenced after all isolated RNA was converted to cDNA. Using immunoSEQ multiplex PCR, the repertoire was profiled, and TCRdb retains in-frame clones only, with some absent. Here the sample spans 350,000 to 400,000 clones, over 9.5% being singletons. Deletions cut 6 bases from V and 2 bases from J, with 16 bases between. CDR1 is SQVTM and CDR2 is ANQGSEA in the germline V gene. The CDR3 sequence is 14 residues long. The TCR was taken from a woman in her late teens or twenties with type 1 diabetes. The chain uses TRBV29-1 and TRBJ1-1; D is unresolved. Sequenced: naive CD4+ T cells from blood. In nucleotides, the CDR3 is TGCAGCGTCAAAAAAGGAGTGACCAACACTGAAGCTTTCTTT. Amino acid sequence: CSVKKGVTNTEAFF.